Following are 29 T cell receptor beta chains from one sample sequenced in a study of blood T cell repertoires in COVID-19 (dated by TCRdb to 2020 to 2021). The method behind the library was the immunoSEQ multiplex PCR assay. TCRdb mirrors the immuneACCESS table, restricted to in-frame sequences. Some clones are absent from its copies; in checked studies, under half trace to an unresolved V gene, and the reason for the others is unknown. The sample table contains 150,000 or so clones; only one count was recorded for around 82% of them. Around 15% of the sample is held by the ten biggest clonotypes. The sequenced sample was peripheral blood. The receptor set was obtained from a human donor with acute or convalescent COVID-19. The donor label of this sample is uncertain.

The chain combines TRBV6-2 or TRBV6-3 with TRBJ1-6; tentatively, D is TRBD1 (5 bases). V lost 1 base and J lost 5, with 9 bases in between. CDR3 length equals 15 residues. The germline V gene has CDR1 MNHEY and CDR2 SVGEGT. CDR3 sequence reads: CASSYLGGDNSPLHF. CDR3 DNA sequence: TGTGCCAGCAGTTACTTGGGGGGTGATAATTCACCCCTCCACTTT.

The chain recombines TRBV7-2 with TRBJ1-2; D ambiguous. Germline lookup yields CDR1 SGHTA and CDR2 FQGNSA. The CDR3 is 15 amino acids. Trimming stripped 2 bases from V and 4 bases from J, with 14 bases between. The CDR3 protein is CASSLRPRGPYGYTF. The DNA of the CDR3 is TGTGCCAGCAGCTTACGGCCGAGAGGCCCCTATGGCTACACCTTC.

The chain carries TRBV7-9 and TRBJ1-5; TRBD1 agrees at 10 bases. V dropped 0 bases and J dropped 6; count of bases not matched to a gene: 5. Germline-derived CDR1 and CDR2 are SEHNR and FQNEAQ (reference sequence). The CDR3 extends over 16 amino acids. The CDR3: CASSLAGTGVSQPQHF. The CDR3 DNA reads as TGTGCCAGCAGCTTAGCCGGGACAGGGGTAAGTCAGCCCCAGCATTTT.

The rearrangement uses TRBV5-6 and TRBJ2-5, with D possibly matching TRBD2 (7 bases). V lost 6 bases and J lost 6, with 18 bases in between. From germline, CDR1 is SGHDT and CDR2 YYEEEE. This CDR3 comprises 14 residues. CDR3: CASNTGGSEKTQYF. CDR3 bases: TGTGCCAGCAATACGGGGGGCAGCGAAAAGACCCAGTACTTC.

CDR3 DNA: TGTGCCAGCAGCTTAGTAGGGGGATCGGGGGATACGCAGTATTTT. Translation: CASSLVGGSGDTQYF. The chain has TRBV7-7 and TRBJ2-3, with D possibly being TRBD1 (6 bases). The V gene lost 1 base and the J gene lost 6 bases, with 14 bases spanning the gap. Germline V gene data show CDR1 as SSHAT and CDR2 as FNYEAQ (reference sequence). CDR3 length: 15 amino acids.

This chain connects TRBV5-5 to TRBJ2-7; possibly TRBD2 for D (5 bases). V was trimmed by 4 bases and J by 1 base, leaving 12 bases between them. This CDR3 is built from 14 residues. Germline V gives CDR1 SGHKS, CDR2 YYEKEE (reference sequence). In DNA form, the CDR3 reads TGTGCCAGCAGCGCGGGCCCCAGATCCTACGAGCAGTACTTC. It is translated as CASSAGPRSYEQYF. Variable domain in full (rest from reference TRBV5-5 and TRBJ2-7): DAGVTQSPTHLIKTRGQQVTLRCSPISGHKSVSWYQQVLGQGPQFIFQYYEKEERGRGNFPDRFSARQFPNYSSELNVNALLLGDSALYLCASSAGPRSYEQYFGPGTRLTVT.

The genes are TRBV6-4 and TRBJ2-3, with D possibly being TRBD1 (6 bases). V dropped 5 bases and J dropped 1 base, with 10 bases sitting between them. CDR3 length: 14 amino acids. Looked up from germline, CDR1 is MRHNA and CDR2 is SNTAGT. The CDR3 reads CASSLGARTDTQYF. The CDR3 nucleotides read TGTGCCAGCAGTTTGGGGGCCCGCACAGATACGCAGTATTTT.

The rearrangement joins TRBV9 to TRBJ2-6; D possibly corresponds to TRBD1 (5 bases). With 2 bases removed from V and 0 bases from J, the gap between germline ends came to 6 bases. Germline CDR1 is SGDLS and CDR2 is YYNGEE. This CDR3 is 15 amino acids long. CDR3 nucleotides: TGTGCCAGCAGCGTCAGGGTCTCTGGGGCCAACGTCCTGACTTTC. Amino acids: CASSVRVSGANVLTF.

The CDR3 coding sequence is TGTGCCTGTCCGGGACAGTCTAATGAAAAACTGTTTTTT. As protein: CACPGQSNEKLFF. This chain joins TRBV30 and TRBJ1-4, with 7 bases matching TRBD1. The CDR3 length is 13 residues. Germline V gives CDR1 GTSNPN, CDR2 SVGIG (reference sequence). V shed 6 bases and J 3 bases; nucleotides not matched to a gene: 4. Full variable domain (rest looked up from reference TRBV30 and TRBJ1-4): SQTIHQWPATLVQPVGSPLSLECTVEGTSNPNLYWYRQAAGRGLQLLFYSVGIGQISSEVPQNLSASRPQDRQFILSSKKLLLSDSGFYLCACPGQSNEKLFFGSGTQLSVL.

This clone is a singleton in its sample. The chain joins TRBV6-1 to TRBJ2-7; a possible D gene is TRBD1 (5 bases). Germline CDR1 and CDR2: MNHNS and SASEGT. Trimming stripped 4 bases from V and 0 bases from J, with 16 bases between. CDR3 length equals 16 residues. The DNA for the CDR3 is TGTGCCAGCAGTGTTCATCCTACAAGGGGCTCCTACGAGCAGTACTTC. Translated, it gives CASSVHPTRGSYEQYF.

The chain couples TRBV30 to TRBJ1-2; 11 bases align to TRBD1. This CDR3 spans 15 amino acids. Germline CDR1 reads GTSNPN; CDR2 reads SVGIG (reference sequence). Trimming cost V 5 bases and J 9 bases; bases outside gene matches: 14. As DNA, the CDR3 is TGTGCCTGGGGGAGATACCGGGACAGGGGGAGTAGCTACACCTTC. This gives the protein CAWGRYRDRGSSYTF.

The gene calls are TRBV7-9 and TRBJ2-1; TRBD1 matches 7 bases. CDR1 and CDR2 from the germline V gene are SEHNR and FQNEAQ (reference sequence). This CDR3 has 14 amino acids. J gave up 2 bases and V 3 bases, and 1 base lay outside the gene matches. The CDR3 DNA sequence: TGTGCCAGCAGCTTGACAGGGCCCTACAATGAGCAGTTCTTC. Translation: CASSLTGPYNEQFF.

The chain recombines TRBV5-6 with TRBJ1-2, with 10 bases identical to TRBD1. The germline V gene has CDR1 SGHDT and CDR2 YYEEEE. Trimming removed 3 bases from V and 6 bases from J; junction bases left unmatched: 2. The CDR3 sequence is 13 residues long. The CDR3 reads CASSWGQGHGYTF. DNA of the CDR3: TGTGCCAGCAGCTGGGGACAGGGGCATGGCTACACCTTC.

This clone was seen more than once but under ten times. This chain joins TRBV4-3 and TRBJ1-2; TRBD1 might be the D (5 bases). Germline lookup yields CDR1 LGHNA and CDR2 YSLEER. CDR3 length equals 14 residues. The germline V and J ends were trimmed by 0 bases and 4 bases, with 9 bases remaining between them. CDR3 sequence (DNA): TGCGCCAGCAGCCAAGATCCGCAGGGCTATGGCTACACCTTC. Translating gives CASSQDPQGYGYTF.

This chain links TRBV12-5 with TRBJ1-5; D possibly corresponds to TRBD1 (5 bases). Germline-derived CDR1 and CDR2 are LGHNT and FRNRAP. Deletions cut 6 bases from V and 3 bases from J, with 12 bases between. The CDR3 extends over 14 amino acids. CDR3 amino acids: CASGPRGVNQPQHF. CDR3 in DNA: TGTGCTAGTGGCCCCCGGGGGGTCAATCAGCCCCAGCATTTT.

The V gene is TRBV4-1, the J gene TRBJ2-7; the D gene is possibly TRBD1 (5 bases). This CDR3 is built from 13 residues. Germline values: CDR1 MGHRA, CDR2 YSYEKL. Trimming removed 1 base from V and 6 bases from J, with 10 bases in between. CDR3 nucleotide sequence: TGCGCCAGCAGCCAAGGGACAACTGCCGAGCAGTACTTC. It translates to CASSQGTTAEQYF.

This rearrangement joins TRBV7-9 to TRBJ2-7, with 7 bases that match TRBD1. Germline loops: CDR1 SEHNR, CDR2 FQNEAQ (reference sequence). Germline trimming cut 4 bases from V and 7 bases from J; bases unmatched to any gene: 4. The CDR3 consists of 12 residues. CDR3 nucleotides: TGTGCCAGCAGCTGGACAGGTGGAGAGCAGTACTTC. Protein sequence: CASSWTGGEQYF.

This chain uses TRBV6-6 with TRBJ2-2, with D uncertain. This CDR3 contains 13 residues. V lost 2 bases and J 6 bases, leaving 7 bases between the germline ends. From germline, CDR1 is MNHNY and CDR2 SVGAGI (reference sequence). CDR3 DNA sequence: TGTGCCAGCAGTTACCGGGTCCCCGGGGAGCTGTTTTTT. It is translated as CASSYRVPGELFF.

This clone has only a few counts. The chain couples TRBV30 to TRBJ1-1; D not resolved. The V and J ends lost 2 bases and 9 bases respectively, with 10 bases between them. This CDR3 has 11 amino acids. Germline lookup yields CDR1 GTSNPN and CDR2 SVGIG (reference sequence). The CDR3 coding sequence is TGTGCCTGGAGTCCCGAAGCGAAAGCTTTCTTT. The encoded protein is CAWSPEAKAFF.

The chain couples TRBV18 to TRBJ2-1; a weak D match, TRBD1 (5 bases). The CDR3 is 14 residues long. Germline V gene lookup returns CDR1 KGHSH and CDR2 LQKENI. V was clipped by 4 bases and J by 5 bases, with 12 bases between them. The CDR3 DNA reads TGTGCCAGCTCACTCCGACAGTCCGACAATGAGCAGTTCTTC. Encoded protein: CASSLRQSDNEQFF.

This chain joins TRBV11-2 and TRBJ2-7; 8 positions match TRBD2. V shed 5 bases, J shed 5 bases, and the junction held 8 bases outside the gene matches. Germline values: CDR1 SGHAT, CDR2 FQNNGV. The CDR3 runs 14 residues. CDR3 bases: TGTGCCAGCAGCGAATCCGGGACTAGTAACGAGCAGTACTTC. It yields the protein CASSESGTSNEQYF. Supplemented by reference TRBV11-2 and TRBJ2-7, the full variable domain reads EAGVAQSPRYKIIEKRQSVAFWCNPISGHATLYWYQQILGQGPKLLIQFQNNGVVDDSQLPKDRFSAERLKGVDSTLKIQPAKLEDSAVYLCASSESGTSNEQYFGPGTRLTVT.

V gene TRBV19 combines with J gene TRBJ1-1, with 11 bases fitting TRBD1. V shed 5 bases, J shed 4 bases, and the junction held 12 bases outside the gene matches. The CDR3 is 17 residues long. Germline assignment: CDR1 LNHDA and CDR2 SQIVND (reference sequence). Here the CDR3 DNA reads TGTGCCAGTAGTGCCGTCGGACAGGGGGCTGGTGGCACTGAAGCTTTCTTT. Its protein is CASSAVGQGAGGTEAFF.

This chain connects TRBV6-2 or TRBV6-3 to TRBJ1-1; D possibly corresponds to TRBD1 (6 bases). V shed 2 bases and J shed 1 base, with 8 bases lying between them. This CDR3 has 14 amino acids. Per the germline V gene, CDR1 is MNHEY and CDR2 is SVGEGT. CDR3 in amino acids: CASSYPTGNTEAFF. In DNA form, the CDR3 reads TGTGCCAGCAGTTACCCGACAGGGAACACTGAAGCTTTCTTT.

The genes are TRBV19 and TRBJ1-2, with no clear D. Germline V gene sequence: CDR1 LNHDA, CDR2 SQIVND (reference sequence). Trimming took 6 bases from V and 1 from J, leaving 15 bases between them. This CDR3 contains 15 residues. The CDR3, as DNA: TGTGCCAGTAGCTCGGGGTACGATGTTAACTATGGCTACACCTTC. This gives the protein CASSSGYDVNYGYTF.

The chain combines TRBV6-5 with TRBJ2-1; the match to TRBD2 covers 8 bases. Looked up from germline, CDR1 is MNHEY and CDR2 is SVGAGI. CDR3 size: 12 residues. The J segment lost 13 bases and the V segment lost 3 bases, leaving 5 bases of the junction unmatched. The CDR3 DNA sequence: TGTGCCAGCAGTTATGCGGGGGGACGACAGTTCTTC. Its translation: CASSYAGGRQFF.

This clone was seen a single time. The chain is built from TRBV14 and TRBJ2-5, with 9 bases aligning to TRBD1. The CDR3 has 15 residues. The junction had 8 bases not matched to a gene; V was cut back by 4 bases and J by 5 bases. Per germline, CDR1 SGHDN and CDR2 FVKESK. This chain's CDR3 is CASSRPGQGRETQYF. Written as DNA, the CDR3 is TGTGCCAGCAGCCGCCCGGGACAGGGTCGGGAGACCCAGTACTTC.

The chain carries TRBV5-1 and TRBJ2-2, with 7 bases fitting TRBD1. Trimming at V came to 0 bases and at J to 4 bases, leaving 6 bases not matched to a gene. The germline gives CDR1 SGHRS, CDR2 YFSETQ. The CDR3 consists of 16 residues. DNA of the CDR3: TGCGCCAGCAGCTTGGCCTGGACAGGTACCACCGGGGAGCTGTTTTTT. This codes for CASSLAWTGTTGELFF.

The rearrangement links TRBV6-4 to TRBJ2-1; 7 bases fit TRBD1. Unmatched junction bases numbered 10, after V lost 4 bases and J lost 10 bases. The CDR3 runs to 14 residues. Germline V gene sequence: CDR1 MRHNA, CDR2 SNTAGT. Written as DNA, the CDR3 is TGTGCCAGCAGTGTTGAAGGGGGCGCATACGAGCAGTTCTTC. Its protein is CASSVEGGAYEQFF.

This chain joins TRBV10-3 and TRBJ2-7, with D hard to call. The CDR3 totals 11 residues. The germline gives CDR1 ENHRY, CDR2 SYGVKD. Trimming removed 4 bases at V and 4 bases at J, with 5 bases between. The CDR3 protein is CAISAGYEQYF. In DNA, the CDR3 is TGTGCCATCAGTGCGGGTTACGAGCAGTACTTC.